This T cell receptor beta chain was sequenced during a study of cytomegalovirus exposure and HLA in healthy donors. Overall study results and limits: Common viral pathogens seemed, in a later analysis, to connect with several of the most significant clusters.

Trimming removed 0 bases from V and 8 bases from J, with 10 bases in between. CDR1 LNHNV and CDR2 YYDKDF come from the germline V gene (reference sequence). This CDR3 comprises 13 residues. To note about this clone: Its antigen remains unknown.

Researchers ran the PCR with 60 Vbeta and 13 Jbeta primers. The method was immunoSEQ multiplex PCR; TCRdb's version includes in-frame clones alone and lacks a portion of them. Seen here are roughly 120,000 clones, about four fifths observed once, and the top ten hold 1.5% to 2%. The J gene is TRBJ1-1, the V gene TRBV15; possible D gene TRBD1, 5 bases. The receptor's source is a woman under 30 in good health and CMV-seronegative. The specimen sequenced was PBMCs. The CDR3 loop is CATSREGTSEAFF. For the CDR3, the DNA is TGTGCCACCAGCAGAGAGGGGACTAGCGAAGCTTTCTTT. The entire variable domain, with the rest obtained from reference TRBV15 and TRBJ1-1, is as follows: DAMVIQNPRYQVTQFGKPVTLSCSQTLNHNVMYWYQQKSSQAPKLLFHYYDKDFNNEADTPDNFQSRRPNTSFCFLDIRSPGLGDTAMYLCATSREGTSEAFFGQGTRLTVV.